The 16 T cell receptor beta chains below all came from one sample that was sequenced in a study of T cell responses to AZD1222 COVID-19 vaccine. Using immunoSEQ multiplex PCR, the repertoire was profiled, and TCRdb retains in-frame clones only, with some absent. In the table there are some 100,000 clones, nearly 95% of which are singletons. The sample here was peripheral blood, taken on day 0 of AZD1222 vaccination. The receptor source for this set is an adult in good health.

The chain uses TRBV5-1 and TRBJ2-3; perhaps D is TRBD1 or TRBD2 (5 bases each). Deletions cut 7 bases from V and 2 bases from J, with 14 bases between. The germline CDR1 and CDR2 sequences are SGHRS and YFSETQ. The CDR3 runs to 14 residues. The CDR3 DNA follows: TGCGCCAGCTCCCCCACGGGGACCACAGATACGCAGTATTTT. This gives the protein CASSPTGTTDTQYF.

This rearrangement joins TRBV29-1 to TRBJ1-1, with 7 bases aligning to TRBD1. V trimming: 3 bases; J trimming: 8 bases; junction bases outside the gene matches: 6. CDR3 size: 12 residues. Looked up from germline, CDR1 is SQVTM and CDR2 is ANQGSEA. The CDR3 loop reads CSVDDGTVEAFF. The CDR3 nucleotides are TGCAGCGTTGATGATGGGACAGTCGAAGCTTTCTTT.

The rearrangement links TRBV9 to TRBJ1-6; TRBD1 is a possible D gene (5 bases). The CDR3 is 14 residues long. Germline-derived CDR1 and CDR2 are SGDLS and YYNGEE. The V end lost 2 bases, the J end lost 9 bases, and 12 bases lay between the germline ends. The DNA of the CDR3 is TGTGCCAGCAGCGTGGCAGGGTTCGGTTCACCCCTCCACTTT. This gives the protein CASSVAGFGSPLHF.

In this sample, this clone turned up once. V usage is TRBV27 and J usage is TRBJ2-7, with TRBD2 matching 9 bases. V lost 6 bases, J lost 3 bases, and 6 bases stayed unmatched. CDR1 and CDR2 from the germline V gene are MNHEY and SMNVEV (reference sequence). The CDR3 runs to 14 residues. The CDR3 DNA reads TGTGCCAGCAGGTCCGGGACTAGCCTCTACGAGCAGTACTTC. Protein sequence: CASRSGTSLYEQYF.

The chain has TRBV4-2 and TRBJ1-4, with TRBD1 matching over 7 bases. This CDR3 has 16 residues. Losses at the gene ends were 1 base for V and 5 bases for J; bases not matched to a gene: 7. Per germline, CDR1 LGHNA and CDR2 YNFKEQ. The CDR3 spells CASSQGTTGENEKLFF. CDR3 in DNA: TGTGCCAGCAGCCAAGGGACAACAGGGGAGAATGAAAAACTGTTTTTT.

This sequence joins TRBV9 and TRBJ2-2; 8 nucleotides align to TRBD2. Germline CDR1 is SGDLS and CDR2 is YYNGEE. There are 16 residues in the CDR3. V was pared by 0 bases and J by 2 bases, with 3 bases of the junction left unmatched. In nucleotides, the CDR3 is TGTGCCAGCAGCGTAGGAAGCGGGGGCAACACCGGGGAGCTGTTTTTT. Translation: CASSVGSGGNTGELFF.

This clone was picked up one time. The rearrangement links TRBV27 to TRBJ1-2; the D is unclear. Germline CDR1 MNHEY, CDR2 SMNVEV (reference sequence). CDR3 size: 16 residues. Trimming took 5 bases from V and 5 from J, leaving 21 bases between them. The CDR3 is CASSPQHRGSSYGYTF. The CDR3 nucleotides read TGTGCCAGCAGTCCCCAACACAGAGGCTCATCATATGGCTACACCTTC.

The gene calls are TRBV6-1 and TRBJ2-3, with D hard to call. The CDR3 is 13 amino acids. Germline loops: CDR1 MNHNS, CDR2 SASEGT. Trimming shortened V by 2 bases and J by 2 bases, and 5 bases separated the two germline ends. The CDR3 spells CASSELDTDTQYF. CDR3 in DNA: TGTGCCAGCAGTGAACTTGACACAGATACGCAGTATTTT.

This rearrangement joins TRBV6-5 to TRBJ2-5; 11 positions agree with TRBD2. The CDR3 loop spans 16 amino acids. The germline CDR1 and CDR2 sequences are MNHEY and SVGAGI. V trimming: 0 bases; J trimming: 1 base; junction bases outside the gene matches: 1. For the CDR3, the DNA is TGTGCCAGCAGTTACTCCGGGACTAGCGGCCAAGAGACCCAGTACTTC. Translating it yields CASSYSGTSGQETQYF.

The chain couples TRBV7-6 to TRBJ2-1; no clear D. Between the trimmed V and J ends, which lost 1 base and 6 bases, there was a span of 4 bases. The length of the CDR3 is 12 residues. From germline, CDR1 is SGHVS and CDR2 FNYEAQ. The CDR3 region is CASSLDFNEQFF. CDR3 coding DNA: TGTGCCAGCAGCTTAGACTTCAATGAGCAGTTCTTC. The variable domain in full, completed from reference TRBV7-6 and TRBJ2-1, reads GAGVSQSPRYKVTKRGQDVALRCDPISGHVSLYWYRQALGQGPEFLTYFNYEAQQDKSGLPNDRFSAERPEGSISTLTIQRTEQRDSAMYRCASSLDFNEQFFGPGTRLTVL.

The chain links TRBV7-3 to TRBJ2-1, with TRBD2 identical over 10 bases. Germline CDR1 SGHTA, CDR2 FQGTGA. V shed 0 bases and J 0 bases; nucleotides not matched to a gene: 5. The CDR3 sequence is 18 residues long. The CDR3 coding sequence is TGTGCCAGCAGCTTAACGGTGCTAGCGGGGGACTCCTACAATGAGCAGTTCTTC. Translating gives CASSLTVLAGDSYNEQFF.

This rearrangement joins TRBV27 to TRBJ1-2, with 7 positions matching TRBD1. CDR3 length equals 15 residues. Germline lookup yields CDR1 MNHEY and CDR2 SMNVEV (reference sequence). Trimming cost V 0 bases and J 4 bases; bases outside gene matches: 5. This CDR3 reads CASSLSGTDFYGYTF. CDR3 DNA: TGTGCCAGCAGTTTATCGGGGACAGACTTCTATGGCTACACCTTC.

The gene calls are TRBV6-1 and TRBJ1-4; a weak D match, TRBD1 (5 bases). There are 16 residues in the CDR3. The germline V gene encodes CDR1 MNHNS and CDR2 SASEGT. Trimming removed 1 base at V and 1 base at J, with 10 bases between. CDR3 amino acids: CASSEVGGVTNEKLFF. For the CDR3, the DNA is TGTGCCAGCAGTGAAGTCGGGGGTGTAACTAATGAAAAACTGTTTTTT.

The V gene is TRBV27, the J gene TRBJ2-6; 7 nucleotides align to TRBD2. The CDR3 loop spans 18 amino acids. V shed 3 bases, J shed 1 base, and the junction held 9 bases outside the gene matches. Per germline, CDR1 MNHEY and CDR2 SMNVEV (reference sequence). CDR3 residues: CASSFSLAESSGANVLTF. DNA of the CDR3: TGTGCCAGCAGTTTTTCCCTAGCGGAGTCATCTGGGGCCAACGTCCTGACTTTC.

The chain uses TRBV27 and TRBJ2-2; 7 bases align to TRBD1. Germline lookup yields CDR1 MNHEY and CDR2 SMNVEV (reference sequence). The CDR3 contains 15 residues. After removal of 2 bases from V and 4 bases from J, the junction contained 4 bases not matched to a gene. The CDR3 here is CASSLTGQTTGELFF. The CDR3 coding sequence is TGTGCCAGCAGTTTAACGGGACAGACCACCGGGGAGCTGTTTTTT.

This clone was seen once. This sequence joins TRBV11-2 and TRBJ1-2, with TRBD1 as a possible D gene (5 bases). Trimming pared 7 bases from V and 4 bases from J, leaving 22 bases between. CDR1 SGHAT and CDR2 FQNNGV come from the germline V gene. The CDR3 loop spans 16 amino acids. This chain's CDR3 is CASTPGRGGRFYGYTF. CDR3 bases: TGTGCCAGCACGCCAGGGAGAGGAGGGAGATTCTATGGCTACACCTTC.